The 15 T cell receptor beta chains reported below all come from one sample, sequenced in a study of PD-1 blockade in classical Hodgkin lymphoma. Every patient experienced relapse after autologous stem cell transplantation, and brentuximab vedotin exposure varied. Magnetic negative selection, applied to thawed PBMCs, was used to isolate the CD8+ T cells. Data came from immunoSEQ multiplex PCR; TCRdb stores just in-frame clones and leaves some out. The sample carries around 5,000 clones, 75% to 85% recorded once. The sample consisted of CD8+ T cells from blood, taken at baseline. The receptor source for this set is a human donor with classical Hodgkin lymphoma.

The J gene is TRBJ1-1, the V gene TRBV7-9, with a tentative D call TRBD1 (5 bases). The CDR3 totals 15 residues. The V end lost 5 bases, the J end lost 4 bases, and 17 bases lay between the germline ends. Germline V CDR1 and CDR2: SEHNR, FQNEAQ (reference sequence). The CDR3 protein is CASSALGAGSTEAFF. CDR3 bases: TGTGCCAGCAGCGCCCTAGGGGCAGGGAGCACTGAAGCTTTCTTT.

The chain carries TRBV29-1 and TRBJ2-7; 7 bases fit TRBD2. Germline CDR1 and CDR2: SQVTM and ANQGSEA. This CDR3 spans 13 amino acids. Trimming cost V 7 bases and J 3 bases; bases outside gene matches: 9. The CDR3 nucleotides are TGCAGCGCCAACCGGGGGGAGAGCTACGAGCAGTACTTC. This gives the protein CSANRGESYEQYF.

This rearrangement joins TRBV6-5 to TRBJ1-1, with D uncertain. The CDR3 totals 14 residues. The V gene lost 2 bases and the J gene lost 1 base, with 8 bases spanning the gap. Looked up from germline, CDR1 is MNHEY and CDR2 is SVGAGI. CDR3 nucleotides: TGTGCCAGCAGTTACGGGCTCCGGAACACTGAAGCTTTCTTT. This encodes CASSYGLRNTEAFF.

This chain connects TRBV12-2 to TRBJ2-7; the table gives TRBD1 as D, unverified against the DNA. TRBV12-2 constitutes a pseudogene. This CDR3 has 16 amino acids. The CDR3 sequence is CASSLTGTGISYEQYF. CDR3 nucleotide sequence: TGTGCCAGCAGTTTAACCGGGACAGGGATCTCCTACGAGCAGTACTTC.

This clone was seen once. The genes are TRBV4-1 and TRBJ2-1, with D perhaps matching TRBD1 (6 bases). The CDR3 is made up of 17 amino acids. Trimming cost V 1 base and J 2 bases, with 15 bases left between them. Per the germline V gene, CDR1 is MGHRA and CDR2 is YSYEKL. CDR3 protein: CASSQVPLWGPYNEQFF. The CDR3 DNA is TGCGCCAGCAGCCAAGTTCCCCTATGGGGGCCCTACAATGAGCAGTTCTTC.

The genes are TRBV12-5 and TRBJ2-3, with a tentative D call TRBD1 (6 bases). The CDR3 is 15 amino acids. From germline, CDR1 is LGHNT and CDR2 FRNRAP. With 5 bases removed from V and 2 bases from J, the gap between germline ends came to 14 bases. In nucleotides, the CDR3 is TGTGCTAGTGGTACCTTGACAGGTTTCACAGATACGCAGTATTTT. It is translated as CASGTLTGFTDTQYF.

This chain joins TRBV25-1 and TRBJ1-1; no definite D call. CDR3 length: 13 residues. Trimming stripped 3 bases from V and 3 bases from J, with 8 bases between. Germline V lookup: CDR1 MGHDK, CDR2 SYGVNS. The CDR3 sequence: CASSDSHDTEAFF. The CDR3 nucleotides read TGTGCCAGCAGTGATTCACACGACACTGAAGCTTTCTTT.

Relative to its sample, this clone is large. The rearrangement links TRBV9 to TRBJ1-1, with D possibly matching TRBD1 (5 bases). Germline assignment: CDR1 SGDLS and CDR2 YYNGEE. The ends were cut back, 1 base at V and 4 bases at J, with 8 bases in the middle. The CDR3 covers 13 residues. The DNA of the CDR3 is TGTGCCAGCAGCGTAAGTGGGGGCACTGAAGCTTTCTTT. Translating it yields CASSVSGGTEAFF.

V gene TRBV23-1 combines with J gene TRBJ2-7; the D call may be TRBD1 or TRBD2 (6 bases each). TRBV23-1 is an ORF, and what it does is uncertain. V was pared by 6 bases and J by 9 bases, with 21 bases between. The length of the CDR3 is 14 residues. The chain's CDR3 is CASSHGGYSQWQYF. The CDR3 region has the DNA TGCGCCAGCAGCCACGGGGGCTATTCCCAATGGCAGTACTTC.

This sequence joins TRBV6-6 and TRBJ2-1, with D possibly being TRBD2 (6 bases). CDR3 length: 14 residues. The germline CDR1 and CDR2 sequences are MNHNY and SVGAGI (reference sequence). Deletions cut 2 bases from V and 6 bases from J, with 11 bases between. This CDR3 reads CASSYRDSSNEQFF. The CDR3 DNA reads TGTGCCAGCAGTTACCGGGACTCATCCAATGAGCAGTTCTTC.

V is TRBV7-6 and J is TRBJ2-6; 7 positions agree with TRBD2. The germline gives CDR1 SGHVS, CDR2 FNYEAQ. The CDR3 is 18 residues long. J lost 0 bases, V lost 2 bases, and 7 bases had no gene match. As DNA, the CDR3 is TGTGCCAGCAGCTTATGGGAGGGGATTAACTCTGGGGCCAACGTCCTGACTTTC. It yields the protein CASSLWEGINSGANVLTF.

The V and J genes are TRBV30 and TRBJ1-2; D ambiguous. With 1 base removed from V and 8 bases from J, the gap between germline ends came to 11 bases. This CDR3 spans 12 amino acids. Germline V CDR1 and CDR2: GTSNPN, SVGIG (reference sequence). CDR3 nucleotide sequence: TGTGCCTGGAGTGAGGACTTCCTAGGCTACACCTTC. This gives the protein CAWSEDFLGYTF. Combining the CDR3 with reference TRBV30 and TRBJ1-2 gives the whole variable domain SQTIHQWPATLVQPVGSPLSLECTVEGTSNPNLYWYRQAAGRGLQLLFYSVGIGQISSEVPQNLSASRPQDRQFILSSKKLLLSDSGFYLCAWSEDFLGYTFGSGTRLTVV.

Notes on this clone: At one end, the junction sequence differs from germline, possibly due to a read error. The CDR3 nucleotides are TGTGCCAGCAGCTCCCGGACAGGCCCCCAAAAGACCCAGTACTTC. Translated, it gives CASSSRTGPQKTQYF. This chain uses TRBV7-6 with TRBJ2-5, with TRBD1 matching 7 bases. The germline gives CDR1 SGHVS, CDR2 FNYEAQ. CDR3 length: 15 amino acids. Complete variable domain (other parts from reference TRBV7-6 and TRBJ2-5): GAGVSQSPRYKVTKRGQDVALRCDPISGHVSLYWYRQALGQGPEFLTYFNYEAQQDKSGLPNDRFSAERPEGSISTLTIQRTEQRDSAMYRCASSSRTGPQKTQYFGPGTRLLVL.

The chain links TRBV7-9 to TRBJ2-7; 10 bases align to TRBD1. CDR1 and CDR2 from the germline V gene are SEHNR and FQNEAQ (reference sequence). The CDR3 runs 15 residues. With V trimmed by 2 bases and J by 2 bases, 3 bases remained unmatched. For the CDR3, the DNA is TGTGCCAGCAGCTTAATAGGACAGGGGGCCTACGAGCAGTACTTC. The encoded protein is CASSLIGQGAYEQYF.

This clone occurred a few times. This sequence joins TRBV7-3 and TRBJ2-3, with TRBD2 as a possible D gene (7 bases). CDR3 length: 15 amino acids. Germline V gene data show CDR1 as SGHTA and CDR2 as FQGTGA. V lost 3 bases, J lost 3 bases, and 13 bases lay in between. This CDR3 is CASSFWGGGTDTQYF. The CDR3 nucleotides read TGTGCCAGCAGCTTCTGGGGAGGGGGGACAGATACGCAGTATTTT.